The clone carrying this TCR beta chain came up a few times. Antigen specificity is unknown. These data are taken from a study of beta chain features in type 1 diabetes. This CDR3 has 15 residues. V lost 7 bases, J lost 8 bases, and 16 bases stayed unmatched. Germline V gives CDR1 MNHEY, CDR2 SMNVEV (reference sequence). Expressed TCRB transcripts got sequenced, as all isolated RNA was reverse transcribed. Naive, central memory and regulatory T cell samples yielded around 3.5 million reads on average. TCRdb keeps only in-frame clones here, not all; method: immunoSEQ multiplex PCR. The data show 250,000 to 300,000 clones, roughly 24% seen once. Study-wide findings and caveats: Lower insertion and higher deletion counts appeared at VDJ junctions in type 1 diabetes patients. Relative to healthy donors, patients appeared to have naive, central memory and Treg TCRB repertoires that were more similar. Moderate yet significant TCRB CDR3 shortening was seen in Type 1 diabetes patients in all four CD4+ subsets.

The sequencing sample was made of naive CD4+ T cells from blood. This clonotype was sampled from a woman aged 30 to 39 with type 1 diabetes. This chain connects TRBV27 to TRBJ1-2; 7 bases agree with TRBD1. The CDR3 is CASTVEKRDSDGYTF. The CDR3 DNA reads TGTGCCAGCACCGTCGAGAAAAGGGACAGTGACGGCTACACCTTC.